This T cell receptor (beta chain) was found in a study of PD-1 blockade in classical Hodgkin lymphoma. Study summary: Intravenous infusions of nivolumab 3 mg/kg reached patients every 2 weeks.

The V end was cut by 0 bases, the J end by 2 bases, with 5 bases between. CDR3 length equals 13 residues. Germline V lookup: CDR1 SGHNT, CDR2 YYREEE (reference sequence). Here immunoSEQ multiplex PCR was the method, and the copy in TCRdb shows in-frame clones only, minus some. The sample contains 13,000 or so clones, about 80% of which appear only once. In regard to this clone: What it binds is unknown.

Each patient's relapse followed autologous stem cell transplantation, and brentuximab vedotin exposure varied. Findings and limits, study-wide: Partial responders and progressors had significantly lower baseline TCR diversity. By cycle point C4D1, TCR diversity had risen significantly in CD4+ cells (but not CD8+ cells). Newly diagnosed patients were reported to exhibit reduced baseline TCR diversity relative to healthy donors.

The TCR sequence derives from a human donor with classical Hodgkin lymphoma. The sequencing used peripheral blood mononuclear cells (PBMCs), collected at baseline. V and J are TRBV5-4 and TRBJ2-5; no clear D. The CDR3: CASSLDTQETQYF. In DNA, the CDR3 is TGTGCCAGCAGCTTGGACACACAAGAGACCCAGTACTTC.